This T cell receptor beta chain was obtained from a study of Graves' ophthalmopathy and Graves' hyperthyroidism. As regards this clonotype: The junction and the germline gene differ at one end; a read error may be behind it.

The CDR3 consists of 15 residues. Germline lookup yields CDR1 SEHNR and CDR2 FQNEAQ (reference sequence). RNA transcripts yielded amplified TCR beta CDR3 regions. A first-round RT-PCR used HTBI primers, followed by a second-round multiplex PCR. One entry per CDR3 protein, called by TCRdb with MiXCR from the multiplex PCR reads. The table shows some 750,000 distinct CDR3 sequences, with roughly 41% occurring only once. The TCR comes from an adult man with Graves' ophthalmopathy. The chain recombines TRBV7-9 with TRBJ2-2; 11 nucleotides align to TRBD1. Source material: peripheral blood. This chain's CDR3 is CASTLDRGLTGELFF. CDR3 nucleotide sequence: TGTGCCAGCACCCTGGACAGGGGGCTCACCGGAGAGCTGTTTTTT. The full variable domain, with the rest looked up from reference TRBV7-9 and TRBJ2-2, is DTGVSQNPRHKITKRGQNVTFRCDPISEHNRLYWYRQTLGQGPEFLTYFQNEAQLEKSRLLSDRFSAERPKGSFSTLEIQRTEQGDSAMYLCASTLDRGLTGELFFGEGSRLTVL.